A single sample is the source of the 30 T cell receptor beta chains below, sequenced in a study of blood T cell repertoires in COVID-19. Clones were sequenced by immunoSEQ multiplex PCR, and TCRdb holds only the in-frame ones, with some missing. The table includes roughly 200,000 clones, around 80% detected once. Sequencing input: peripheral blood. The receptors stem from a man aged 65-85 years with active or convalescent COVID-19.

The rearrangement joins TRBV3-1 (or the pseudogene TRBV3-2) to TRBJ1-1, with D maybe TRBD1 (5 bases). CDR1 LGHDT and CDR2 YNNKEL come from the germline V gene (reference sequence). With 1 base removed from V and 5 bases from J, the gap between germline ends came to 11 bases. The CDR3 loop spans 14 amino acids. The DNA of the CDR3 is TGTGCCAGCAGCCAAGCCGTGACAGAAACTGAAGCTTTCTTT. Translated, it gives CASSQAVTETEAFF.

The chain uses TRBV7-8 and TRBJ1-5; D not resolved. The CDR3 is 13 residues long. Looked up from germline, CDR1 is SGHVS and CDR2 is FQNEAQ. Trimming cost V 3 bases and J 3 bases, with 6 bases left between them. The CDR3 protein is CASSFGDNQPQHF. CDR3 DNA sequence: TGTGCCAGCAGCTTCGGAGACAATCAGCCCCAGCATTTT.

V is TRBV7-9 and J is TRBJ2-1; tentatively, D is TRBD2 (6 bases). The germline V gene encodes CDR1 SEHNR and CDR2 FQNEAQ (reference sequence). The CDR3 totals 15 residues. Trimming stripped 5 bases from V and 0 bases from J, with 11 bases between. CDR3 DNA: TGTGCCAGCAGCCCGCGACTAGGCTCCTACAATGAGCAGTTCTTC. This codes for CASSPRLGSYNEQFF.

The chain has TRBV7-2 and TRBJ1-2, with a possible D match to TRBD1 (5 bases). V was trimmed by 3 bases and J by 8 bases, leaving 16 bases between them. Germline V gives CDR1 SGHTA, CDR2 FQGNSA. The CDR3 consists of 14 residues. CDR3 sequence reads: CASSFFGAAQGYTF. DNA of the CDR3: TGTGCCAGCAGCTTTTTTGGGGCCGCTCAGGGCTACACCTTC.

The V call is TRBV4-2, the J call TRBJ1-4; D is unclear. V lost 1 base and J 7 bases, leaving 13 bases between the germline ends. Looked up from germline, CDR1 is LGHNA and CDR2 is YNFKEQ. The CDR3 consists of 15 residues. CDR3 nucleotide sequence: TGTGCCAGCAGCCAAGGAGGTGGAGTTCGTGAAAAACTGTTTTTT. Encoded protein: CASSQGGGVREKLFF.

This chain links TRBV6-5 with TRBJ2-7; TRBD1 agrees at 7 bases. The V gene's germline CDR1 is MNHEY and CDR2 SVGAGI. V lost 0 bases to trimming and J lost 4 bases; unmatched junction nucleotides: 6. This CDR3 is 15 amino acids long. The CDR3 loop is CASSYSYRGYYEQYF. Here the CDR3 DNA reads TGTGCCAGCAGTTACTCATACAGGGGATATTACGAGCAGTACTTC.

CDR3 coding DNA: TGTGCCAGCAGCACCGGGACTACTAGCACAGATACGCAGTATTTT. Protein: CASSTGTTSTDTQYF. This chain connects TRBV2 to TRBJ2-3; 7 positions agree with TRBD2. The germline CDR1 and CDR2 sequences are SNHLY and FYNNEI. V trimming: 6 bases; J trimming: 0 bases; junction bases outside the gene matches: 6. The CDR3 spans 15 residues.

The CDR3 DNA sequence: TGTGCCAGCAGCGTAGCCCCCGAGGCTCGCGAGCAGTACTTC. Translating gives CASSVAPEAREQYF. This chain uses TRBV9 with TRBJ2-7; D unresolved. The CDR3 runs 14 residues. With 0 bases removed from V and 6 bases from J, the gap between germline ends came to 13 bases. Germline CDR1 SGDLS, CDR2 YYNGEE.

The chain employs TRBV6-6 and TRBJ2-7; D is perhaps TRBD2 (6 bases). V dropped 5 bases and J dropped 2 bases, with 10 bases sitting between them. The length of the CDR3 is 13 residues. Per germline, CDR1 MNHNY and CDR2 SVGAGI (reference sequence). The CDR3 nucleotides read TGTGCCAGCAGTCCGACGGGGGCCTACGAGCAGTACTTC. It encodes CASSPTGAYEQYF.

V and J are TRBV19 and TRBJ1-2; 9 nucleotides agree with TRBD1. CDR1 is LNHDA, CDR2 SQIVND, per germline (reference sequence). This CDR3 has 15 residues. V shed 4 bases, J shed 4 bases, and the junction held 7 bases outside the gene matches. The CDR3 sequence: CASSSTGQGPYGYTF. For the CDR3, the DNA is TGTGCCAGTAGTAGTACGGGACAGGGACCCTATGGCTACACCTTC.

In its sample, this clone was seen a few times. This chain uses TRBV10-3 with TRBJ1-5; no clear D gene. The CDR3 is made up of 13 amino acids. V was clipped by 0 bases and J by 5 bases, with 5 bases between them. In germline, CDR1 is ENHRY, CDR2 SYGVKD. CDR3 protein: CAISESRDQPQHF. The CDR3 DNA follows: TGTGCCATCAGTGAGTCACGGGATCAGCCCCAGCATTTT.

This clone has a single count. The chain couples TRBV24-1 to TRBJ2-3, with unresolved D. The CDR3 spans 13 residues. The germline CDR1 and CDR2 sequences are KGHDR and SFDVKD. With 0 bases removed from V and 4 bases from J, the gap between germline ends came to 4 bases. The CDR3, as DNA: TGTGCCACCAGTGATTTGCGAGCAGATACGCAGTATTTT. Residues: CATSDLRADTQYF.

V usage is TRBV15 and J usage is TRBJ1-2; 8 bases map to TRBD1. Germline lookup yields CDR1 LNHNV and CDR2 YYDKDF (reference sequence). J was trimmed by 8 bases and V by 3 bases; bases with no gene match: 8. The CDR3 has 14 residues. CDR3 region: CATSSRTGFDGYTF. CDR3 nucleotides: TGTGCCACCAGCAGTAGGACAGGGTTTGACGGCTACACCTTC.

This chain uses TRBV21-1 with TRBJ1-2. TRBV21-1 is recorded as a pseudogene. CDR3 length: 18 amino acids. CDR3 sequence: CASSTRDSRFWRDYGYTF. The CDR3 bases are TGTGCCAGCAGCACCCGGGACTCAAGGTTTTGGAGGGATTATGGCTACACCTTC.

CDR3 amino acids: CASSLAGGAYEQYF. The CDR3 coding sequence is TGTGCCAGCAGTTTAGCGGGAGGGGCCTACGAGCAGTACTTC. The chain joins TRBV6-5 to TRBJ2-7; 11 bases align to TRBD2. After removal of 4 bases from V and 2 bases from J, the junction contained 1 base not matched to a gene. CDR1 and CDR2 from the germline V gene are MNHEY and SVGAGI. The CDR3 runs to 14 residues.

The chain recombines TRBV2 with TRBJ1-5, with D maybe TRBD1 (5 bases). Trimming took off 7 bases at V and 0 bases at J, with 13 bases between the two ends. This CDR3 has 15 residues. Germline V gene data show CDR1 as SNHLY and CDR2 as FYNNEI. CDR3 sequence: CASTRQPYSNQPQHF. The CDR3 nucleotides read TGTGCCAGCACACGACAGCCCTATAGCAATCAGCCCCAGCATTTT.

This sequence joins TRBV9 and TRBJ2-6; tentative D call: TRBD2 (5 bases). The V gene's germline CDR1 is SGDLS and CDR2 YYNGEE. This CDR3 contains 12 residues. V lost 7 bases, J lost 4 bases, and 6 bases lay in between. The CDR3 region has the DNA TGTGCCAGCTCGGGAGGGGCCAACGTCCTGACTTTC. It encodes CASSGGANVLTF.

The rearrangement links TRBV7-8 to TRBJ1-4; 7 positions match TRBD1. CDR1 and CDR2 from the germline V gene are SGHVS and FQNEAQ. The CDR3 totals 16 residues. V was clipped by 0 bases and J by 8 bases; unmatched bases: 9. The CDR3 nucleotides read TGTGCCAGCAGCTTAGCCCCCGGCAGGGGGAGGGAAAAACTGTTTTTT. It translates to CASSLAPGRGREKLFF.

The chain recombines TRBV3-1 (or the pseudogene TRBV3-2) with TRBJ2-1; 11 positions agree with TRBD2. The V gene's germline CDR1 is LGHDT and CDR2 YNNKEL (reference sequence). J lost 9 bases, V lost 1 base, and 8 bases had no gene match. The length of the CDR3 is 16 residues. The DNA of the CDR3 is TGTGCCAGCAGCCAAGTAGCGGGAGGGCCTAGCGGTGAGCAGTTCTTC. It encodes CASSQVAGGPSGEQFF.

In DNA form, the CDR3 reads TGTGCCAGCTCAGCTGTAAGACAGCCCCAAAAGGAGACCCAGTACTTC. The encoded protein is CASSAVRQPQKETQYF. The chain has TRBV18 and TRBJ2-5; D may be TRBD1 (5 bases). Germline V gene sequence: CDR1 KGHSH, CDR2 LQKENI. The V gene lost 5 bases and the J gene lost 5 bases, with 21 bases spanning the gap. The CDR3 has 16 residues.

The rearrangement uses TRBV19 and TRBJ1-2, with D perhaps matching TRBD1 (5 bases). This CDR3 spans 15 amino acids. From germline, CDR1 is LNHDA and CDR2 SQIVND (reference sequence). The V and J ends lost 2 bases and 6 bases respectively, with 16 bases between them. The CDR3 DNA is TGTGCCAGTAGTATACGGGGCGCGGGGGATAATGGCTACACCTTC. Translated: CASSIRGAGDNGYTF. The full variable domain, in which reference TRBV19 and TRBJ1-2 provide the parts outside the CDR3, is DGGITQSPKYLFRKEGQNVTLSCEQNLNHDAMYWYRQDPGQGLRLIYYSQIVNDFQKGDIAEGYSVSREKKESFPLTVTSAQKNPTAFYLCASSIRGAGDNGYTFGSGTRLTVV.

V usage is TRBV5-8 and J usage is TRBJ2-1; 12 nucleotides match TRBD1. The CDR3 has 15 amino acids. Germline-derived CDR1 and CDR2 are SGHTS and YDEGEE. V lost 3 bases, J lost 8 bases, and 6 bases stayed unmatched. In nucleotides, the CDR3 is TGTGCCAGCAGCTCCGGGACAGGGGGCGTGGATGAGCAGTTCTTC. It yields the protein CASSSGTGGVDEQFF. Based on the CDR3 plus reference TRBV5-8 and TRBJ2-1, the full variable domain is EAGVTQSPTHLIKTRGQQATLRCSPISGHTSVYWYQQALGLGLQFLLWYDEGEERNRGNFPPRFSGRQFPNYSSELNVNALELEDSALYLCASSSGTGGVDEQFFGPGTRLTVL.

The rearrangement joins TRBV5-1 to TRBJ1-1; a weak D match, TRBD1 (6 bases). Germline V gene lookup returns CDR1 SGHRS and CDR2 YFSETQ. The V end lost 3 bases, the J end lost 0 bases, and 15 bases lay between the germline ends. The CDR3 extends over 16 amino acids. The CDR3 loop reads CASSWGQGEMNTEAFF. CDR3 sequence (DNA): TGCGCCAGCAGCTGGGGACAAGGCGAGATGAACACTGAAGCTTTCTTT.

This chain uses TRBV7-2 with TRBJ1-1, with 10 positions matching TRBD1. The germline V gene encodes CDR1 SGHTA and CDR2 FQGNSA. This CDR3 comprises 14 residues. V dropped 4 bases and J dropped 4; count of bases not matched to a gene: 3. The CDR3 nucleotides are TGTGCCAGCAGCTCCGGGACAGGGGTCACTGAAGCTTTCTTT. This translates into CASSSGTGVTEAFF.

This rearrangement joins TRBV28 to TRBJ1-1, with D hard to call. Germline CDR1 is MDHEN and CDR2 is SYDVKM. Trimming pared 8 bases from V and 2 bases from J, leaving 12 bases between. The length of the CDR3 is 13 residues. The DNA for the CDR3 is TGTGCCAGCGTGCGGGAGGATAACACTGAAGCTTTCTTT. Amino acid sequence: CASVREDNTEAFF.

This clone was counted a single time. Other DNA sequences of this sample code for an identical CDR3. The gene calls are TRBV18 and TRBJ1-1; perhaps TRBD1 as D (6 bases). This CDR3 spans 13 amino acids. Trimming shortened V by 6 bases and J by 1 base, and 9 bases separated the two germline ends. Germline V gives CDR1 KGHSH, CDR2 LQKENI. The CDR3 sequence is CASSRTENTEAFF. In nucleotides, the CDR3 is TGTGCCAGCTCGCGGACAGAGAACACTGAAGCTTTCTTT.

This chain's CDR3 is CSVGTLTDTQYF. The CDR3 DNA sequence: TGCAGCGTAGGGACATTGACCGATACGCAGTATTTT. The chain combines TRBV29-1 with TRBJ2-3, with D maybe TRBD1 (6 bases). The CDR3 sequence is 12 residues long. V shed 6 bases and J shed 6 bases, with 13 bases lying between them. Germline loops: CDR1 SQVTM, CDR2 ANQGSEA.

The chain employs TRBV28 and TRBJ1-5, with 7 bases matching TRBD1. The CDR3 contains 15 residues. The J segment lost 4 bases and the V segment lost 6 bases, leaving 9 bases of the junction unmatched. CDR1 is MDHEN and CDR2 is SYDVKM in the germline V gene. The CDR3 sequence: CASSRPGTENQPQHF. CDR3 DNA: TGTGCCAGCAGCCGCCCCGGGACAGAGAATCAGCCCCAGCATTTT.

V and J are TRBV5-1 and TRBJ2-2; no clear D gene. The CDR3 has 14 residues. CDR1 is SGHRS, CDR2 YFSETQ, per germline. V lost 4 bases and J 3 bases, leaving 10 bases between the germline ends. Written as DNA, the CDR3 is TGCGCCAGCAGCCTTGAGAGCTACACCGGGGAGCTGTTTTTT. This codes for CASSLESYTGELFF.

The chain recombines TRBV11-2 with TRBJ1-1; no definite D call. V dropped 1 base and J dropped 10 bases, with 22 bases sitting between them. Germline V gene data show CDR1 as SGHAT and CDR2 as FQNNGV. The CDR3 covers 16 residues. CDR3: CASSLGSPRGVAVAFF. The CDR3 coding sequence is TGTGCCAGCAGCTTAGGTTCCCCACGCGGGGTCGCCGTAGCTTTCTTT.